The entry that follows covers one T cell receptor (beta chain) sequence. Its antigen is not yet known. Per-base qualities were not stored, and no clone one base away is much larger. The data stem from a study of post-analysis software for immune sequencing data (dated by TCRdb to 2014 to 2015). With respect to the entire study: Recorded disease courses included relapsing-remitting, secondary progressive and progressive-relapsing multiple sclerosis, with some patients lacking subtype annotation. The multiple sclerosis patient repertoires were compared with 10 to 12 previously published healthy control repertoires from donors aged roughly 6 to 27 years. A subset of samples was prepared in parallel using single-end sample barcoding, then pooled and co-amplified after Illumina adapter ligation. The paper's findings and limits, for the study overall: Patients showed significantly higher frequencies than controls for five TRBV segments, among them TRBV5-6, TRBV5-1 and TRBV20-1. The multiple sclerosis patient group was slightly younger than the control group. Direct clustering with F measure showed strong co-clustering of samples prepared in the same batch, prompting a batch-effect correction. Compared with controls, multiple sclerosis patients had significantly lower normalized Chao1 diversity, a finding suggesting substantial peripheral T-cell clonal expansion.

Receptors were amplified or captured by PCR. These reads were obtained on an Illumina HiSeq 2500. Unique molecular identifiers were incorporated into TCR beta cDNA libraries to reduce PCR and sequencing biases. Roughly 500,000 cDNA molecules were obtained for every 1 to 10 million input T cells, so each molecule roughly corresponded to one T cell. The patient libraries were prepared and sequenced with the same protocol used for the earlier healthy control dataset. Within a given batch, samples were prepared together, multiplexed and sequenced on the same HiSeq lane. As for how the authors treated the data: MIGEC handled the raw barcoded reads, throwing out single-read molecular identifier groups before consensus assembly and CDR3 extraction. Clonotype tables were post-analysed with VDJtools, normalizing diversity by down-sampling all datasets to the smallest sample size. Repertoire overlap clustering matched CDR3 amino acid but not nucleotide sequences to correct batch-related cross-sample contamination. Using fastp trimming at Q25 and MiXCR clonotype assembly, TCRdb reanalyzed the public sequencing data and kept in-frame beta chains. Records with the same CDR3 protein are collapsed into one entry carrying the most frequent genes and DNA. The V and J calls were not made by the authors but by TCRdb's processing. The sample table shows fewer than 700,000 distinct CDR3 sequences, and about 40% are seen once. 1.7% of the sample rests with the top ten.

The germline V and J ends show losses of 2 bases and 6 bases respectively, and no gene match explains 22 bases of the junction. According to the germline V gene, CDR1 reads SGHTA and CDR2 reads FQGNSA. Reading from cysteine to phenylalanine, the CDR3 counts 20 amino acids. Only the CDR3 DNA is retained, 60 bases long and in frame from the first base. To demonstrate the VDJtools post-analysis software, the study profiled TCR beta repertoires from the peripheral blood of around 13 young patients with multiple sclerosis. The multiple sclerosis patients were children and adolescents ranging in age from roughly 6 to 15 years.

Recombination linked TRBV7-2 to TRBJ1-2; 9 junctional bases match TRBD1. The clonotype was recovered from a girl between 5 and 17 years old with multiple sclerosis. Sequences were obtained from blood. The CDR3 in this case is CASSLYSLSASGTGSNGYTF. The DNA is as follows: TGTGCCAGCAGCTTATACTCTTTGTCAGCATCCGGGACAGGGAGTAATGGCTACACCTTC. With the portions outside the CDR3 filled from the reference TRBV7-2 and TRBJ1-2 genes, the complete variable region becomes GAGVSQSPSNKVTEKGKDVELRCDPISGHTALYWYRQSLGQGLEFLIYFQGNSAPDKSGLPSDRFSAERTGGSVSTLTIQRTQQEDSAVYLCASSLYSLSASGTGSNGYTFGSGTRLTVV.